This note documents a single TCR beta chain sequence. Its target is not known. Researchers ran the PCR with 60 Vbeta and 13 Jbeta primers. The data were produced by immunoSEQ multiplex PCR, yet TCRdb's version contains in-frame clones alone and is incomplete. The sample yields 45,000 to 70,000 clones, approximately 82% seen once. V was pared by 5 bases and J by 5 bases, with 8 bases of the junction left unmatched. CDR3 length: 14 amino acids. Per germline, CDR1 MNHNY and CDR2 SVGAGI (reference sequence). These data originate in a study of cytomegalovirus exposure and HLA in healthy donors. General study results and limits: Reportedly, cytomegalovirus status was diagnosed with high sensitivity and specificity.

This chain connects TRBV6-6 to TRBJ1-1, with 7 positions matching TRBD1. The sequence came from a middle-aged man in good health and CMV-seronegative. Sequences were obtained from PBMCs. In DNA form, the CDR3 reads TGTGCCAGCAGTCTCCGACAGGGATGGACTGAAGCTTTCTTT. Translation gives CASSLRQGWTEAFF.